The 30 T cell receptor beta chains reported below all come from one sample, sequenced in a study of T cells expressing NK-cell markers. Each CDR3 protein gets one entry in TCRdb, which reprocessed the 5' RACE reads and gives no DNA. The clone table shows about 160,000 distinct CDR3 sequences, with the ten largest holding around 21%. The source material was blood T cells: a sorted CD56 or NKG2C T cell subset, CD4+ or CD8+ T cells, or bulk PBMC T cells (not recorded which). These receptors originate from a man aged 18 to 69 in good health.

The rearrangement joins TRBV28 to TRBJ2-7. The CDR3 is 14 residues long. Germline V gene data show CDR1 as MDHEN and CDR2 as SYDVKM. The CDR3 reads CASSLSGSATEQYF.

The rearrangement uses TRBV27 and TRBJ1-1; lacking DNA, the TRBD1 call made by TCRdb goes unchecked. From germline, CDR1 is MNHEY and CDR2 SMNVEV (reference sequence). The CDR3 loop spans 15 amino acids. CDR3 amino acids: CASSLSRGKNTEAFF.

This chain uses TRBV10-3 with TRBJ1-5; checking the TCRdb D call of TRBD1 is not possible without DNA. From germline, CDR1 is ENHRY and CDR2 SYGVKD. CDR3 length equals 14 residues. The CDR3 protein is CAISERQENQPQHF.

J is TRBJ2-7 and V is TRBV13; as DNA is missing, the TRBD1 call by TCRdb cannot be tested. The CDR3 runs 20 residues. Germline CDR1 is PRHDT and CDR2 is FYEKMQ (reference sequence). CDR3 in amino acids: CASSLDGSLGPFGQSHEQYF.

This rearrangement joins TRBV29-1 to TRBJ2-1; TCRdb reports TRBD2, a call that lacks DNA to check it against. This CDR3 is built from 15 residues. CDR1 is SQVTM, CDR2 ANQGSEA, per germline. CDR3 region: CSVATSPSSYNEQFF.

The chain has TRBV20-1 and TRBJ2-5; as DNA is missing, the TRBD1 call by TCRdb cannot be tested. The CDR3 spans 20 residues. Germline CDR1 is DFQATT and CDR2 is SNEGSKA (reference sequence). This chain's CDR3 is CSASSLSGTGFPGDQETQYF.

The chain employs TRBV28 and TRBJ2-2; TCRdb lists TRBD1, though no DNA is available to test this call. Germline V CDR1 and CDR2: MDHEN, SYDVKM. The CDR3 totals 14 residues. The CDR3 loop is CASQDRFRTGELFF.

The chain recombines TRBV7-2 with TRBJ1-4; the D call from TCRdb, TRBD1, cannot be confirmed without DNA. This CDR3 has 15 amino acids. Germline CDR1 SGHTA, CDR2 FQGNSA. The CDR3 sequence: CASSLTGGANEKLFF.

CDR3 protein: CAISESWRGGSDTQYF. This chain joins TRBV10-3 and TRBJ2-3; TCRdb picks TRBD2, but there is no DNA to check that call. CDR1 ENHRY and CDR2 SYGVKD come from the germline V gene. CDR3 size: 16 residues.

The chain links TRBV2 to TRBJ2-3. The CDR3 has 13 residues. Germline CDR1 SNHLY, CDR2 FYNNEI. The CDR3 loop reads CASRLGSTDTQYF.

The V call is TRBV2, the J call TRBJ1-1; TCRdb selects TRBD1, and the lack of DNA leaves this call unchecked. Germline-derived CDR1 and CDR2 are SNHLY and FYNNEI. The CDR3 runs to 14 residues. The chain's CDR3 is CASSDWGPDTEAFF.

The rearrangement joins TRBV4-2 to TRBJ2-7; TCRdb proposes TRBD1, but this gene call is untestable without DNA. Germline loops: CDR1 LGHNA, CDR2 YNFKEQ. The CDR3 has 15 amino acids. CDR3 protein: CASSPDRGIGYEQYF.

The chain joins TRBV27 to TRBJ1-2; TCRdb's D gene call, TRBD1, goes unchecked for lack of DNA. This CDR3 region has 13 residues. Germline loops: CDR1 MNHEY, CDR2 SMNVEV (reference sequence). CDR3 region: CASSLDRGGGYTF.

The chain combines TRBV6-2 or TRBV6-3 with TRBJ1-1; TCRdb gives TRBD1 as the D gene, but with no DNA this cannot be confirmed. CDR1 is MNHEY and CDR2 is SVGEGT in the germline V gene. This CDR3 has 16 amino acids. CDR3 sequence: CASSHDSLLAYDEAFF.

The chain joins TRBV6-1 to TRBJ2-7; TCRdb proposes TRBD1, but this gene call is untestable without DNA. The CDR3 is made up of 15 amino acids. From germline, CDR1 is MNHNS and CDR2 SASEGT. The CDR3 region is CASSEVGQGTYEQYF.

The rearrangement links TRBV7-8 to TRBJ1-5; TCRdb indicates TRBD1, and absent DNA this call remains unverified. The CDR3 is made up of 15 amino acids. Germline CDR1 SGHVS, CDR2 FQNEAQ. This CDR3 reads CASSFGTGSNQPQHF.

V is TRBV28 and J is TRBJ2-3. CDR3 length: 15 residues. CDR1 is MDHEN and CDR2 is SYDVKM in the germline V gene. CDR3 sequence: CASSTTTGHEDTQYF.

The rearrangement joins TRBV7-3 to TRBJ1-1; without DNA, the TCRdb call of TRBD1 cannot be checked. Per germline, CDR1 SGHTA and CDR2 FQGTGA. The CDR3 totals 13 residues. The CDR3 loop is CASSLMGGTEAFF.

The V gene is TRBV12-3 or TRBV12-4, the J gene TRBJ2-7; TCRdb selects TRBD1, and the lack of DNA leaves this call unchecked. CDR3 length equals 16 residues. CDR3 residues: CASTQKPGQGAYEQYF.

This chain joins TRBV19 and TRBJ2-7; TCRdb reports TRBD1, a call that lacks DNA to check it against. The CDR3 totals 12 residues. Germline V gene sequence: CDR1 LNHDA, CDR2 SQIVND (reference sequence). The CDR3 here is CASNTGGYEQYF. The whole variable domain, filled in from reference TRBV19 and TRBJ2-7, reads DGGITQSPKYLFRKEGQNVTLSCEQNLNHDAMYWYRQDPGQGLRLIYYSQIVNDFQKGDIAEGYSVSREKKESFPLTVTSAQKNPTAFYLCASNTGGYEQYFGPGTRLTVT.

This rearrangement joins TRBV10-3 to TRBJ1-1; TCRdb lists TRBD1, though no DNA is available to test this call. Germline V gene lookup returns CDR1 ENHRY and CDR2 SYGVKD. The CDR3 consists of 12 residues. The CDR3 is CAIGQVNTEAFF.

The rearrangement links TRBV6-5 to TRBJ1-1; TCRdb gives TRBD1 as the D gene, but with no DNA this cannot be confirmed. CDR3 length: 13 amino acids. Germline lookup yields CDR1 MNHEY and CDR2 SVGAGI. The CDR3 loop is CASSLDRGNEAFF.

The genes are TRBV5-6 and TRBJ1-4; the TRBD1 assignment by TCRdb is unverifiable without DNA. Germline V CDR1 and CDR2: SGHDT, YYEEEE. The CDR3 has 13 amino acids. The CDR3: CASSLPTERKLFF.

The J gene is TRBJ2-7, the V gene TRBV29-1; absent DNA, TCRdb's TRBD1 call cannot be checked. This CDR3 region has 15 residues. Germline V lookup: CDR1 SQVTM, CDR2 ANQGSEA. CDR3 sequence reads: CSVEDLQTGPGEQYF.

The rearrangement links TRBV6-5 to TRBJ2-1; TCRdb proposes TRBD1, but this gene call is untestable without DNA. The germline CDR1 and CDR2 sequences are MNHEY and SVGAGI. This CDR3 comprises 12 residues. CDR3 region: CALGGPVDRKFF.

This chain links TRBV6-1 with TRBJ1-6; the D call of TRBD1 rests on TCRdb alone, since no DNA is present to check it. The CDR3 has 15 amino acids. Germline V gene sequence: CDR1 MNHNS, CDR2 SASEGT. This CDR3 is CASSAPDRSYSPLHF.

The chain carries TRBV11-1 and TRBJ2-3. Germline V lookup: CDR1 SGHAT, CDR2 FQDESV (reference sequence). The CDR3 is made up of 16 amino acids. This CDR3 is CASSFDGPFAADTQYF.

The V gene is TRBV3-1, the J gene TRBJ2-5; TCRdb outputs TRBD1, but without DNA this stays unchecked. CDR1 LGHDT and CDR2 YNNKEL come from the germline V gene (reference sequence). This CDR3 region has 16 residues. This chain's CDR3 is CASSQAGQLLLGTQYF.

The chain couples TRBV29-1 to TRBJ2-5; TCRdb gives TRBD2 as the D gene, but with no DNA this cannot be confirmed. Germline CDR1 is SQVTM and CDR2 is ANQGSEA. The CDR3 extends over 14 amino acids. CDR3 residues: CSVELEGRAETQYF.

This chain links TRBV20-1 with TRBJ1-2; there is no DNA to check the TCRdb D call of TRBD1. The CDR3 is made up of 14 amino acids. The germline CDR1 and CDR2 sequences are DFQATT and SNEGSKA (reference sequence). This CDR3 is CSARDWGDPEGYTF.